This T cell receptor beta chain was sequenced for a study of CD8 T cells in Susac syndrome. Reverse transcription of about 0.5 to 1 ug RNA used random hexamers. TCRdb fed the immunoSEQ multiplex PCR reads into MiXCR, producing one record per CDR3 protein. The sample has about 150,000 distinct CDR3 sequences; approximately 93% are singletons. The receptor was isolated from a human donor with multiple sclerosis. Sequencing used CD4+ T cells from PBMCs.

The CDR3 DNA sequence: TGCAGTGCTCCCGGGAGGGAGGGCTACACTGAAGCTTTCTTT. It specifies CSAPGREGYTEAFF. The genes are TRBV20-1 and TRBJ1-1, with D hard to call. V was shortened by 5 bases and J by 3 bases, with 16 bases between the two germline ends. This CDR3 contains 14 residues. Per the germline V gene, CDR1 is DFQATT and CDR2 is SNEGSKA (reference sequence).